The entry below describes one TCR beta chain. V shed 4 bases and J shed 1 base, with 11 bases lying between them. The CDR3 is made up of 14 amino acids. Germline lookup yields CDR1 MNHEY and CDR2 SMNVEV (reference sequence). These data are taken from a study of blood T cell repertoires in COVID-19. Background on the study: Specimens from acute and convalescent COVID-19 originated in the United States, Italy and Spain. Nucleic acid was either cDNA or gDNA, and it came from T cells, B-cell-depleted T cells, or PBMCs.

Authors' data handling: Counts of nucleated cells, estimated from reference gene primer amplification, were obtained. Profiling relied on immunoSEQ multiplex PCR, and the TCRdb table lists in-frame clones only, not all of them. D and trimming come from the DNA, and the V and J calls and clone size come from that table. This sample has approximately 300,000 clones, with 86% found just once. This receptor was obtained from a woman aged 45-65 years with acute or convalescent COVID-19. The specimen sequenced was peripheral blood. V gene TRBV27 combines with J gene TRBJ2-7; maybe TRBD2 (5 bases). The CDR3 region is CASSSGFASYEQYF. The CDR3 DNA is TGTGCCAGCAGTTCGGGGTTTGCGTCCTACGAGCAGTACTTC.